The T cell receptor beta chain described here comes from a study of T cells in Graves' hyperthyroidism and ophthalmopathy. In this sample, this clonotype turned up a few times. Amplification of TCR beta CDR3 regions was performed using RNA transcripts as template. The HTBI primer set drove a first-round RT-PCR of the TCR CDR3. TCRdb recomputed calls from the multiplex PCR reads with MiXCR, one row per CDR3 protein. The sample lists around 400,000 distinct CDR3 sequences, approximately 13% occurring once. The receptor's source is a woman aged 18-35 years with Graves' hyperthyroidism. The specimen sequenced was blood.

CDR3 residues: CASSAVGGAGANVLTF. For the CDR3, the DNA is TGTGCCAGCAGTGCGGTGGGGGGCGCTGGGGCCAACGTCCTGACTTTC. V usage is TRBV6-2 or TRBV6-3 and J usage is TRBJ2-6; D possibly uses TRBD1 or TRBD2 (6 bases each). The CDR3 has 16 residues. V lost 5 bases and J 2 bases, leaving 13 bases between the germline ends. CDR1 is MNHEY, CDR2 SVGEGT, per germline.